These T cell receptor beta chains were read from a single sample in a study of T cell repertoires in cytomegalovirus infection. In TCRdb, the reads were re-called with MiXCR into one record per CDR3 protein. The sample carries more than 650,000 distinct CDR3 sequences, 35% to 45% recorded once. The sequenced sample consisted of PBMCs. The source is a human donor in good health (CMV status not recorded). Some clones in this sample may be carry-over from other donors' samples. Both conserved end residues are part of each CDR3. The D gene is left open where the match is weak. Clone size is shown for a subset of rows, as once, few, many or a class of expanded clone.

V	size	J	D	DNA	CDR3
TRBV6-1	NA	TRBJ2-3	TRBD1	TGTGCCAGCCGACAGACAGGGTTCGGTCGGGATACGCAGTATTTT	CASRQTGFGRDTQYF
TRBV13	NA	TRBJ2-5	NA	TGTGCCAGCACCCTAAAAAGACAGTTTCGAGAGACCCAGTACTTC	CASTLKRQFRETQYF
TRBV20-1	few	TRBJ1-1	NA	TGCAGTGCTAGAGATCCCACAGGTGGCACTGAAGCTTTCTTT	CSARDPTGGTEAFF
TRBV27	NA	TRBJ2-7	TRBD1	TGTGCCAGCAGTTCCGTGACAGGGGGCCACTACGAGCAGTACTTC	CASSSVTGGHYEQYF
TRBV11-2	once	TRBJ2-2	NA	TGTTCCAGCAGCTTACACACCGGGGAGCTGTTTTTT	CSSSLHTGELFF
TRBV27	many	TRBJ2-1	TRBD2	TGTGCCAGCAGTTTATCGATGAGGGCGGGAGGGCCCGACTACAATGAGCAGTTCTTC	CASSLSMRAGGPDYNEQFF
TRBV20-1	few	TRBJ2-3	NA	TGCAGTGCTAGAAGGAGCGGCACAGATACGCAGTATTTT	CSARRSGTDTQYF
TRBV25-1	NA	TRBJ1-3	NA	TGTGCCAGCAGTGAATCACTCTTTGGAAACACCATATATTTT	CASSESLFGNTIYF
TRBV7-3	NA	TRBJ1-3	TRBD1	TGTGCCAGAGACAGGGGGCCTACCTCTGGAAACACCATATATTTT	CARDRGPTSGNTIYF
TRBV5-1	NA	TRBJ2-7	TRBD2	TGCGCCAGCAGCCCCGGACTAGCGGGAGCGTGGGAGCAGTACTTC	CASSPGLAGAWEQYF
TRBV5-1	NA	TRBJ2-5	TRBD2	TGCGCCAGCAGCTTGGCACCAGCGGGAAATGAAGAGACCCAGTACTTC	CASSLAPAGNEETQYF
TRBV12-3/TRBV12-4	NA	TRBJ1-1	NA	TGTGCCAGCAGTTTTCGAAGCAGCTTGAACACTGAAGCTTTCTTT	CASSFRSSLNTEAFF
TRBV7-6	NA	TRBJ2-5	NA	TGTGCTAGCAGCTTAGGGGACACGATGTACCAAGAGACCCAGTACTTC	CASSLGDTMYQETQYF